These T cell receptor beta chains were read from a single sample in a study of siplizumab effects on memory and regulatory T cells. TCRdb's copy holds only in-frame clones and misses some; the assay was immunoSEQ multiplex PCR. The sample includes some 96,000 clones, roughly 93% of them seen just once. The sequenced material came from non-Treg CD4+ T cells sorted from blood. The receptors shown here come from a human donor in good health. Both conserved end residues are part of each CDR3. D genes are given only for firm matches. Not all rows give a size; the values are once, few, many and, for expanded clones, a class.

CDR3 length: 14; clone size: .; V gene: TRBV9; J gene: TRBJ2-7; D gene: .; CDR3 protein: CASSVGLEGYEQYF; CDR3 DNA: TGTGCCAGCAGCGTCGGTCTAGAAGGGTACGAGCAGTACTTC
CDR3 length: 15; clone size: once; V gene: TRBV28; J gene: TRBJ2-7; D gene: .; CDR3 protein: CASSLFSVGGYEQYF; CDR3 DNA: TGTGCCAGCAGTTTATTTTCAGTAGGGGGGTACGAGCAGTACTTC
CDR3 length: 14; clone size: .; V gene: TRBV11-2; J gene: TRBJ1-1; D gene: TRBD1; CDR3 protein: CASSERTGNTEAFF; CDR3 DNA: TGTGCCAGCAGCGAAAGGACAGGGAACACTGAAGCTTTCTTT
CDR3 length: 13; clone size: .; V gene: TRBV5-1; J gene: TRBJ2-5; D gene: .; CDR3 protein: CASSLGRGETQYF; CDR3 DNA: TGCGCCAGCAGCTTGGGAAGGGGAGAGACCCAGTACTTC
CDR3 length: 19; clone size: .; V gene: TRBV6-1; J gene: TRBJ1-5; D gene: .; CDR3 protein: CASSEAPSGQFYSGQPQHF; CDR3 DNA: TGTGCCAGCAGTGAAGCCCCCTCGGGGCAGTTTTATAGCGGTCAGCCCCAGCATTTT
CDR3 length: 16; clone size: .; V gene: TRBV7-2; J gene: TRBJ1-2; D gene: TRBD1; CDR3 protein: CASSFYRGLALPGYTF; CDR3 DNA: TGTGCCAGCAGCTTTTACAGGGGGCTGGCATTACCTGGCTACACCTTC
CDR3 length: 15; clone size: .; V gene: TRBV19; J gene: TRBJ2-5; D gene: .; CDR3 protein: CASSPGVIPRETQYF; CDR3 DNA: TGTGCCAGTAGTCCGGGAGTGATACCCCGGGAGACCCAGTACTTC
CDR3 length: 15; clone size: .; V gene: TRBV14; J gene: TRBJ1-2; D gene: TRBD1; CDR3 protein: CASSGGTGGGTGYTF; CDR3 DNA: TGTGCCAGCAGCGGGGGGACAGGGGGCGGAACTGGCTACACCTTC
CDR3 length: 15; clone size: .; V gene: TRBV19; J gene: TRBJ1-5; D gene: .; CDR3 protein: CASIKAGPGNQPQHF; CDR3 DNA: TGTGCCAGTATAAAGGCGGGGCCGGGCAATCAGCCCCAGCATTTT
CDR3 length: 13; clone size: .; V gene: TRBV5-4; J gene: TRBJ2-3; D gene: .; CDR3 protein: CASSGVSTDTQYF; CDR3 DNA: TGTGCCAGCAGCGGCGTAAGCACAGATACGCAGTATTTT
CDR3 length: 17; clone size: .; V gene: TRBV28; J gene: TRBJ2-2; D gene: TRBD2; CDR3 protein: CASSPPGLAGDTGELFF; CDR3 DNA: TGTGCCAGCAGTCCTCCGGGACTAGCGGGGGACACCGGGGAGCTGTTTTTT
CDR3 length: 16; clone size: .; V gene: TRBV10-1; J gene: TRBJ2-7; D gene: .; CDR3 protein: CASSDMGLRASYEQYF; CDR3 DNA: TGCGCCAGCAGTGATATGGGCCTGCGGGCGTCCTACGAGCAGTACTTC
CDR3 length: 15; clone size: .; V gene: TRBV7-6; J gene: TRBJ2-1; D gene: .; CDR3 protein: CASSSGGDFYNEQFF; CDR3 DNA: TGTGCCAGCAGCTCTGGAGGGGACTTCTACAATGAGCAGTTCTTC
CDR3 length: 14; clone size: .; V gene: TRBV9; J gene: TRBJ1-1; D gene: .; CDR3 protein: CASSVTSMRTEAFF; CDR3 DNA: TGTGCCAGCAGCGTTACCTCGATGCGCACTGAAGCTTTCTTT
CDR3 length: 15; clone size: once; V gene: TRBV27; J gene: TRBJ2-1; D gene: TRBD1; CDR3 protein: CASSPAGTVYNEQFF; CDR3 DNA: TGTGCCAGCAGTCCCGCCGGGACAGTATACAATGAGCAGTTCTTC
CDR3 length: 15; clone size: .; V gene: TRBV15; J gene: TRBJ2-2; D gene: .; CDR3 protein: CATSRDQARRGELFF; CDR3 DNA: TGTGCCACCAGCAGAGACCAGGCCCGAAGGGGGGAGCTGTTTTTT
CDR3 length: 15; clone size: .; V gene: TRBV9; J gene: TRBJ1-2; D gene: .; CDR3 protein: CASSLPGTPNYGYTF; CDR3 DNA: TGTGCCAGCAGCCTGCCCGGGACACCGAACTATGGCTACACCTTC
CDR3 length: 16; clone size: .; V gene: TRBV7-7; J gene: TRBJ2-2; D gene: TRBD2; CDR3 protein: CASSPIAGGNTGELFF; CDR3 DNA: TGTGCTAGCAGCCCGATAGCGGGAGGGAACACCGGGGAGCTGTTTTTT
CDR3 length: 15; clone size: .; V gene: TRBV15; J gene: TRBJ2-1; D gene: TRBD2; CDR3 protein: CATSRRTSGDNEQFF; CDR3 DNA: TGTGCCACCAGCAGAAGGACTAGCGGAGACAATGAGCAGTTCTTC
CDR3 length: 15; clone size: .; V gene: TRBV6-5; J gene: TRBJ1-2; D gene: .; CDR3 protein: CASSYYGGFAYGYTF; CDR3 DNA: TGTGCCAGCAGTTACTATGGGGGCTTTGCCTATGGCTACACCTTC
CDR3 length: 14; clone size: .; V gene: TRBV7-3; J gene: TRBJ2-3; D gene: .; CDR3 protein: CASSLVAASDTQYF; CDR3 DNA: TGTGCCAGCAGCTTAGTGGCGGCCTCAGATACGCAGTATTTT
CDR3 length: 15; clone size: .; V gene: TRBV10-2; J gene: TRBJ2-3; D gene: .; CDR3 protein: CASRTSWFVTDTQYF; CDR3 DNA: TGCGCCAGCAGGACTAGTTGGTTTGTAACAGATACGCAGTATTTT
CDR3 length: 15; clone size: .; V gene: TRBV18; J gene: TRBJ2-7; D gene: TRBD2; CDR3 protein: CASSPRLAASYEQYF; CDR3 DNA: TGTGCCAGCTCACCACGGCTAGCGGCCTCCTACGAGCAGTACTTC
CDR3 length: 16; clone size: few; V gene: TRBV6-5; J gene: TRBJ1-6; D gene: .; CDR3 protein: CASRYRTEAYNSPLHF; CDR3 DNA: TGTGCCAGCAGGTACCGGACAGAAGCATATAATTCACCCCTCCACTTT
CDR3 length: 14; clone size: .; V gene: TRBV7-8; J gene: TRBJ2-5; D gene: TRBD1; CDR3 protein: CASSVDRGQETQYF; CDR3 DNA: TGTGCCAGCAGCGTAGACAGGGGCCAAGAGACCCAGTACTTC
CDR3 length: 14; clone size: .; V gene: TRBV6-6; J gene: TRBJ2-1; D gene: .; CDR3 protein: CASSNPGTQAEQFF; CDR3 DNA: TGTGCCAGCAGCAACCCCGGGACCCAGGCTGAGCAGTTCTTC
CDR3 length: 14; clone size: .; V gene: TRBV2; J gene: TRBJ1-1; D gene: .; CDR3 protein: CASRHGQLNTEAFF; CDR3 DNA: TGTGCCAGCAGACACGGACAGCTGAACACTGAAGCTTTCTTT
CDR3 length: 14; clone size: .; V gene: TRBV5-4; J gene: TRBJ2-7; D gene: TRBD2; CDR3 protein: CASSASGANYEQYF; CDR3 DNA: TGTGCCAGCAGCGCTAGCGGCGCAAACTACGAGCAGTACTTC
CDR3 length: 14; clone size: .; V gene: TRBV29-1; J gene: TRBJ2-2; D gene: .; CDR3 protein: CSVGGDPNTGELFF; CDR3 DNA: TGCAGCGTTGGGGGGGATCCGAACACCGGGGAGCTGTTTTTT
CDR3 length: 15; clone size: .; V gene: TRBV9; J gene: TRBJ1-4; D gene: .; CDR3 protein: CASSVAQGGNEKLFF; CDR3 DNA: TGTGCCAGCAGCGTAGCTCAAGGTGGTAATGAAAAACTGTTTTTT
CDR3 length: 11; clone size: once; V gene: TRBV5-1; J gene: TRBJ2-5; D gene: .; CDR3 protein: CASSIRETQYF; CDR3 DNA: TGCGCCAGCAGCATCCGGGAGACCCAGTACTTC
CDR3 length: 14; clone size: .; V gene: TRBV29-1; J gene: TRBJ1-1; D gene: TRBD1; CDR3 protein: CSAQTQGVSTEAFF; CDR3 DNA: TGCAGCGCGCAAACACAGGGGGTCAGCACTGAAGCTTTCTTT
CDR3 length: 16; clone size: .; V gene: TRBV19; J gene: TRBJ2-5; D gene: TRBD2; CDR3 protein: CASSIPGRGGGETQYF; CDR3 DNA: TGTGCCAGTAGTATCCCGGGGCGCGGGGGTGGAGAGACCCAGTACTTC
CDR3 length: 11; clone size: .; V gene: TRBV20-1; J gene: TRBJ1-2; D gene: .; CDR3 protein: CSAGQLYGYTF; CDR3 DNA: TGCAGTGCTGGACAGCTCTATGGCTACACCTTC
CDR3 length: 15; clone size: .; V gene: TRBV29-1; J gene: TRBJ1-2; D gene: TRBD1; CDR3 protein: CSVERDSRRWDGYTF; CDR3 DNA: TGCAGCGTTGAACGGGACAGTCGAAGGTGGGATGGCTACACCTTC
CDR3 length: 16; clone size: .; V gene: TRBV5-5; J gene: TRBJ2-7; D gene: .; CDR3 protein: CASSLTSVLGTYEQYF; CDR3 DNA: TGTGCCAGCAGCTTAACCTCCGTGTTAGGGACCTACGAGCAGTACTTC
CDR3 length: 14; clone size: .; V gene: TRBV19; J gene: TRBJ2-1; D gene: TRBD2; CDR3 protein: CASSIAGVANEQFF; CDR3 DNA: TGTGCCAGTAGTATCGCGGGAGTCGCTAATGAGCAGTTCTTC
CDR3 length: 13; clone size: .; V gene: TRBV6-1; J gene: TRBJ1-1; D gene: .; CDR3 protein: CASRVTVNTEAFF; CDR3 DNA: TGTGCCAGCAGAGTCACAGTGAACACTGAAGCTTTCTTT
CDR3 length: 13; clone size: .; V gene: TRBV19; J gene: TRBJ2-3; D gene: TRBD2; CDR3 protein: CATKREGRDTQYF; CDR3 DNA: TGTGCCACTAAGCGGGAGGGCCGAGATACGCAGTATTTT
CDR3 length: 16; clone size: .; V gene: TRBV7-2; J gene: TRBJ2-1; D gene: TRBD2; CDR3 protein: CASSLHLWEGYNEQFF; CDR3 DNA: TGTGCCAGCAGCCTACACCTGTGGGAGGGGTACAATGAGCAGTTCTTC
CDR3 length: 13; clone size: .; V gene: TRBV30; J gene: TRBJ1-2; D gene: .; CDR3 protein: CAWSGPGAGGYTF; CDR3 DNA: TGTGCCTGGAGTGGCCCCGGAGCAGGTGGCTACACCTTC
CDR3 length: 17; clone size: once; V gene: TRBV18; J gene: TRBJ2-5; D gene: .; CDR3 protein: CASSPPRSAGTVETQYF; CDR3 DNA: TGTGCCAGCTCACCACCGCGTTCGGCAGGTACCGTGGAGACCCAGTACTTC
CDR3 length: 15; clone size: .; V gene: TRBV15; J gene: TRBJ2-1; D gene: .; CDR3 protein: CATSRDLLEHNEQFF; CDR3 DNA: TGTGCCACCAGCAGAGATCTGCTAGAACACAATGAGCAGTTCTTC
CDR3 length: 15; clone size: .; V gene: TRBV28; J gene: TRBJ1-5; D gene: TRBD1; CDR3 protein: CASSKPDRGNQPQHF; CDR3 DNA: TGTGCCAGCAGTAAACCAGACAGGGGCAATCAGCCCCAGCATTTT
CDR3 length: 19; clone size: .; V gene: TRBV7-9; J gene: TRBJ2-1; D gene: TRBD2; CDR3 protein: CASSHSRASGSGRFGEQFF; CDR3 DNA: TGTGCCAGCAGCCATTCTAGGGCTAGCGGGTCTGGGCGGTTCGGTGAGCAGTTCTTC
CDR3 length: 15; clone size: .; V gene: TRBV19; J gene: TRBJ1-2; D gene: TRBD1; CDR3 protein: CASRRPGQGNYGYTF; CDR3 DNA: TGTGCCAGTAGAAGGCCGGGACAGGGGAACTATGGCTACACCTTC
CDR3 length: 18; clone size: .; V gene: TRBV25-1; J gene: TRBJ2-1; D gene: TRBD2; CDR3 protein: CASSDQTLRGELFDEQFF; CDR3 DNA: TGTGCCAGCAGTGACCAAACCCTCCGGGGGGAACTTTTCGATGAGCAGTTCTTC
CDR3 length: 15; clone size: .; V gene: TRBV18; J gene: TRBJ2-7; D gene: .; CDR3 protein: CASSPPGTRGYEQYF; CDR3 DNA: TGTGCCAGCTCACCCCCCGGGACAAGGGGATACGAGCAGTACTTC
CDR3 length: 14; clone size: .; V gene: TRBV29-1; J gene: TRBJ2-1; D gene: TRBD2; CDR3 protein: CSVGGLAGENEQFF; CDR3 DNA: TGCAGCGTTGGGGGACTAGCGGGAGAGAATGAGCAGTTCTTC
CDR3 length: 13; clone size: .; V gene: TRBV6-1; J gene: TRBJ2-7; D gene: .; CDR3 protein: CASNEAGGYEQYF; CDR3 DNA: TGTGCCAGCAACGAGGCGGGTGGCTACGAGCAGTACTTC
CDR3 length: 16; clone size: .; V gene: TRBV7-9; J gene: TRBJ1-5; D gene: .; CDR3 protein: CASSLVVGSSNQPQHF; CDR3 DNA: TGTGCCAGCAGCTTAGTAGTCGGCTCTAGCAATCAGCCCCAGCATTTT